The 17 T cell receptor beta chains reported below all come from one sample, sequenced in a study of shared clonotypes between healthy human individuals. Measured with immunoSEQ multiplex PCR; TCRdb has only the in-frame clones, and not every one. Of about 1,800,000 clones listed, roughly 94% are singletons. CD45RO-negative cells were positively selected for CCR7, leaving out terminally differentiated effector memory CD45RA+ cells. Sequencing was performed on naive CD8+ T cells sorted from blood. Receptors were obtained from a young man in good health.

The chain employs TRBV27 and TRBJ2-1; D possibly corresponds to TRBD1 (6 bases). The CDR3 length is 15 residues. The germline gives CDR1 MNHEY, CDR2 SMNVEV (reference sequence). V was cut by 5 bases and J by 3 bases, with 14 bases left in between. This chain's CDR3 is CASSPRQDFYNEQFF. The CDR3 DNA reads TGTGCCAGCAGTCCCCGACAGGATTTCTACAATGAGCAGTTCTTC.

This chain joins TRBV4-1 and TRBJ2-7, with TRBD2 as a possible D gene (7 bases). The germline V gene encodes CDR1 MGHRA and CDR2 YSYEKL. V lost 3 bases, J lost 2 bases, and 20 bases lay in between. CDR3 length: 17 residues. This CDR3 reads CASSQGGGRDPTYEQYF. In DNA form, the CDR3 reads TGCGCCAGCAGCCAGGGGGGGGGCAGAGATCCGACCTACGAGCAGTACTTC.

The genes are TRBV28 and TRBJ1-6; D unresolved. Germline CDR1 is MDHEN and CDR2 is SYDVKM. V gave up 2 bases and J gave up 9 bases, with 11 bases separating them. This CDR3 is built from 14 residues. CDR3 sequence (DNA): TGTGCCAGCAGTTTAAGAGGGCAGGCTTCACCCCTCCACTTT. Encoded protein: CASSLRGQASPLHF.

This chain joins TRBV15 and TRBJ2-4, with unresolved D. Germline V gives CDR1 LNHNV, CDR2 YYDKDF (reference sequence). The CDR3 length is 14 residues. Trimming cost V 5 bases and J 0 bases, with 8 bases left between them. CDR3 amino acids: CATSSWEAKNIQYF. The CDR3 DNA is TGTGCCACCAGCTCGTGGGAAGCCAAAAACATTCAGTACTTC.

V is TRBV9 and J is TRBJ1-6; TRBD1 aligns across 10 bases. There are 19 residues in the CDR3. Germline loops: CDR1 SGDLS, CDR2 YYNGEE. Trimming took 3 bases from V and 1 from J; bases not matched to a gene: 10. Here the CDR3 DNA reads TGTGCCAGCAGCGCCAGACAGGGGGCGAGGGGTTCCTATAATTCACCCCTCCACTTT. Translating it yields CASSARQGARGSYNSPLHF.

This rearrangement joins TRBV4-1 to TRBJ2-7; 10 nucleotides match TRBD1. V trimming: 1 base; J trimming: 5 bases; junction bases outside the gene matches: 5. The CDR3 is 15 amino acids. The V gene's germline CDR1 is MGHRA and CDR2 YSYEKL. The CDR3 sequence: CASSQGPGQGNEQYF. The CDR3 bases are TGCGCCAGCAGCCAAGGTCCGGGACAGGGGAACGAGCAGTACTTC.

This clone occurred a few times. The same CDR3 also results from other DNA sequences found in this sample. The CDR3 reads CASSRDYEQYF. In nucleotides, the CDR3 is TGTGCCAGCAGCCGAGACTACGAGCAGTACTTC. The rearrangement uses TRBV7-9 and TRBJ2-7, with D uncertain. The CDR3 sequence is 11 residues long. Germline lookup yields CDR1 SEHNR and CDR2 FQNEAQ (reference sequence). The V end lost 5 bases, the J end lost 3 bases, and 5 bases lay between the germline ends.

V usage is TRBV7-6 and J usage is TRBJ2-1, with D perhaps TRBD2 (6 bases). Trimming took 6 bases from V and 7 from J, leaving 19 bases between them. Germline lookup yields CDR1 SGHVS and CDR2 FNYEAQ. The CDR3 has 15 residues. Here the CDR3 DNA reads TGTGCCAGCAGTTGGGACTCTCCATCGGGTAATGAGCAGTTCTTC. It yields the protein CASSWDSPSGNEQFF.

As DNA, the CDR3 is TGCAGCGTTGAGGCGGGGGATTGGAACAATGAGCAGTTCTTC. This codes for CSVEAGDWNNEQFF. The chain carries TRBV29-1 and TRBJ2-1, with 7 bases that match TRBD2. The CDR3 has 14 residues. J gave up 5 bases and V 3 bases, and 7 bases lay outside the gene matches. Germline V CDR1 and CDR2: SQVTM, ANQGSEA.

This chain joins TRBV7-9 and TRBJ1-6; 7 bases are shared with TRBD1. After removal of 4 bases from V and 8 bases from J, the junction contained 8 bases not matched to a gene. The CDR3 extends over 15 amino acids. The germline gives CDR1 SEHNR, CDR2 FQNEAQ (reference sequence). CDR3 coding DNA: TGTGCCAGCAGCTCACTCGACAGGGAGTATTCACCCCTCCACTTT. Translating gives CASSSLDREYSPLHF.

On this clone itself: This sample includes further DNA sequences coding for the same CDR3. The rearrangement uses TRBV30 and TRBJ2-7; D unclear. Germline CDR1 GTSNPN, CDR2 SVGIG (reference sequence). The CDR3 runs to 13 residues. V was shortened by 0 bases and J by 0 bases, with 6 bases between the two germline ends. Here the CDR3 reads CAWSVSASYEQYF. The CDR3 nucleotides read TGTGCCTGGAGTGTAAGTGCCTCCTACGAGCAGTACTTC.

The genes are TRBV7-6 and TRBJ2-1; no clear D gene. The germline gives CDR1 SGHVS, CDR2 FNYEAQ. CDR3 length equals 16 residues. Trimming stripped 1 base from V and 0 bases from J, with 10 bases between. Here the CDR3 reads CASSLGRDPSYNEQFF. The CDR3 nucleotides read TGTGCCAGCAGCTTAGGGCGCGACCCCTCCTACAATGAGCAGTTCTTC.

This clone was detected a few times. The rearrangement links TRBV28 to TRBJ2-1; 7 nucleotides align to TRBD1. Unmatched junction bases numbered 1, after V lost 4 bases and J lost 4 bases. The CDR3 has 13 residues. CDR1 and CDR2 (germline): MDHEN, SYDVKM. The CDR3 sequence is CASSWGQYNEQFF. The CDR3 nucleotides read TGTGCCAGCAGTTGGGGACAGTACAATGAGCAGTTCTTC. Filled out from reference TRBV28 and TRBJ2-1, the complete variable domain reads DVKVTQSSRYLVKRTGEKVFLECVQDMDHENMFWYRQDPGLGLRLIYFSYDVKMKEKGDIPEGYSVSREKKERFSLILESASTNQTSMYLCASSWGQYNEQFFGPGTRLTVL.

This clone was counted once. The sample contains more than one DNA sequence encoding this CDR3. V and J are TRBV5-6 and TRBJ1-3; no clear D. This CDR3 is built from 12 residues. The ends were cut back, 4 bases at V and 1 base at J, with 3 bases in the middle. In germline, CDR1 is SGHDT, CDR2 YYEEEE. CDR3 loop: CASSLSGNTIYF. In nucleotides, the CDR3 is TGTGCCAGCAGCCTATCTGGAAACACCATATATTTT.

This sequence joins TRBV27 and TRBJ2-2; 7 bases match TRBD1. The CDR3 is 15 residues long. Trimming cost V 4 bases and J 4 bases; bases outside gene matches: 6. The germline gives CDR1 MNHEY, CDR2 SMNVEV (reference sequence). CDR3 region: CASSYRGRVTGELFF. The CDR3 region has the DNA TGTGCCAGCAGTTACAGGGGTCGGGTCACCGGGGAGCTGTTTTTT.

Concerning this clone itself: This sample also contains other DNA sequences that code for the same CDR3. The chain has TRBV9 and TRBJ2-7; D remains ambiguous. The CDR3 runs to 13 residues. Germline V gene sequence: CDR1 SGDLS, CDR2 YYNGEE. V dropped 4 bases and J dropped 3 bases, with 11 bases sitting between them. The CDR3, as DNA: TGTGCCAGCAGCTCCCCTTCAAGCTACGAGCAGTACTTC. Residues: CASSSPSSYEQYF.

This clone was counted a single time. The chain uses TRBV5-1 and TRBJ2-1; TRBD2 matches at 7 bases. There are 15 residues in the CDR3. J was trimmed by 6 bases and V by 0 bases; bases with no gene match: 6. Germline V gives CDR1 SGHRS, CDR2 YFSETQ. DNA of the CDR3: TGCGCCAGCAGCTTGGTTGGACTAGACCTCAATGAGCAGTTCTTC. Protein sequence: CASSLVGLDLNEQFF.